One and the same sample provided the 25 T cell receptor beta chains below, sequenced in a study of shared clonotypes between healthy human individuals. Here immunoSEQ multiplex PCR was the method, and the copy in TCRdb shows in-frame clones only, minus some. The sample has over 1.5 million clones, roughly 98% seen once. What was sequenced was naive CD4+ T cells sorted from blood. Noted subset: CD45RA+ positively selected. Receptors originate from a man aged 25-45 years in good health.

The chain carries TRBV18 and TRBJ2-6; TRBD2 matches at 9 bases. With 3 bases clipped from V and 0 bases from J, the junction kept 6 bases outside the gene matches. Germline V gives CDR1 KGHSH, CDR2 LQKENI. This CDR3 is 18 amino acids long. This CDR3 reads CASSPRGGQYSGANVLTF. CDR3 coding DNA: TGTGCCAGCTCACCGCGGGGGGGCCAATACTCTGGGGCCAACGTCCTGACTTTC.

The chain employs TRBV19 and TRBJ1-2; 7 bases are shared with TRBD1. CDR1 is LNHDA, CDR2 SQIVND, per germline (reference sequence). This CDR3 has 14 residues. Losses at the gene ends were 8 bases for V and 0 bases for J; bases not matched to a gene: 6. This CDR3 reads CASVNRGTNYGYTF. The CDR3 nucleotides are TGTGCCAGTGTCAACAGGGGAACTAACTATGGCTACACCTTC.

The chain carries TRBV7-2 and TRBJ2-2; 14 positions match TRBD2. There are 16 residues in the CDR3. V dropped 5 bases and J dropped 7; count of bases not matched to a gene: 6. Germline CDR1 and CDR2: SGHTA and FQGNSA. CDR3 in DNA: TGTGCCAGCAGCACGGGACTAGCGGGAGTTCACGGGGAGCTGTTTTTT. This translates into CASSTGLAGVHGELFF.

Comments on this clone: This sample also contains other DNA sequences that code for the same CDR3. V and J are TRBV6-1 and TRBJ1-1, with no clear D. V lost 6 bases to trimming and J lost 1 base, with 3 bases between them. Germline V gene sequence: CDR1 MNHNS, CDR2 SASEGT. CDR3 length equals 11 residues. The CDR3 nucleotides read TGTGCCAGCAGCGAGAACACTGAAGCTTTCTTT. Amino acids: CASSENTEAFF.

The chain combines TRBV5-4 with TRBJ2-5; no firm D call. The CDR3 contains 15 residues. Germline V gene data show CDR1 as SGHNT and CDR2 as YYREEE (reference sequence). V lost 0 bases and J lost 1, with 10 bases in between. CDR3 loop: CASSLVGVIQETQYF. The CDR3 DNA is TGTGCCAGCAGCTTGGTTGGAGTAATCCAAGAGACCCAGTACTTC.

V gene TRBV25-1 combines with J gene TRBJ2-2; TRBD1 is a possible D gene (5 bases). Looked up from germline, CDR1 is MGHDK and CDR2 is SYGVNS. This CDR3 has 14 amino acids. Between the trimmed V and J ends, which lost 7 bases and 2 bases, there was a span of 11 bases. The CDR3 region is CASKGQGNTGELFF. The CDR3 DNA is TGTGCCAGCAAGGGGCAGGGCAACACCGGGGAGCTGTTTTTT.

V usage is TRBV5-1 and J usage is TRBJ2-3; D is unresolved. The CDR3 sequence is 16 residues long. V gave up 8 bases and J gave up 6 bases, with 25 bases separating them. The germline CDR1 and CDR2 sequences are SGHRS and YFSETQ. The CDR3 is CASWTGDGHIPDTQYF. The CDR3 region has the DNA TGCGCCAGTTGGACCGGAGACGGTCACATCCCCGATACGCAGTATTTT.

CDR3 sequence: CASSPPSQANEKLFF. As DNA, the CDR3 is TGTGCCAGCTCACCACCGTCGCAGGCTAATGAAAAACTGTTTTTT. The chain links TRBV18 to TRBJ1-4; D ambiguous. CDR3 length: 15 residues. Trimming left V 0 bases short and J 3 bases short, with 8 bases between. CDR1 is KGHSH and CDR2 is LQKENI in the germline V gene.

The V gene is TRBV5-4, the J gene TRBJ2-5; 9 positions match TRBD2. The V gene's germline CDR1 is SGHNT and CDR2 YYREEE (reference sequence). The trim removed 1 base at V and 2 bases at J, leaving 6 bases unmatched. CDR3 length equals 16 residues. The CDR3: CASSLPTAGGQETQYF. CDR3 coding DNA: TGTGCCAGCAGCTTGCCCACGGCGGGAGGGCAAGAGACCCAGTACTTC.

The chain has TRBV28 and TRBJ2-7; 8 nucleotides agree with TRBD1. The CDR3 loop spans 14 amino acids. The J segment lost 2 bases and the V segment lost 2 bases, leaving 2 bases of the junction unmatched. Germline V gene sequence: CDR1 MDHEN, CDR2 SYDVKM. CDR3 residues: CASSLQGAAYEQYF. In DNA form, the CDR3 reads TGTGCCAGCAGTTTACAGGGGGCCGCCTACGAGCAGTACTTC.

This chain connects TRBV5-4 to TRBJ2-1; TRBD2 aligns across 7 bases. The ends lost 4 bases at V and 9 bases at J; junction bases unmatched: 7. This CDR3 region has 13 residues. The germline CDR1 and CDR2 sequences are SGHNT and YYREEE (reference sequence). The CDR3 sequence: CASSLGLEGEQFF. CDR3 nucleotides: TGTGCCAGCAGCCTAGGACTAGAGGGTGAGCAGTTCTTC.

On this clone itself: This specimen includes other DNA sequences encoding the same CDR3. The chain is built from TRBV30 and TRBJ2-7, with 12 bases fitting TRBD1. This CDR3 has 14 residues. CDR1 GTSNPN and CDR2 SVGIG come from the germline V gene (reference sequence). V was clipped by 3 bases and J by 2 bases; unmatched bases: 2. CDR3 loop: CAWRRDRGPYEQYF. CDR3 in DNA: TGTGCCTGGAGACGGGACAGGGGGCCCTACGAGCAGTACTTC.

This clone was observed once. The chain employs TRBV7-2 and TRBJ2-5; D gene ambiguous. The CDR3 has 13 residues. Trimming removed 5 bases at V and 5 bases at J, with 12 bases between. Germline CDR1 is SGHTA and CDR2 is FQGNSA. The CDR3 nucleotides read TGTGCCAGCAGCCGAAGTGACTCTGAGACCCAGTACTTC. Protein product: CASSRSDSETQYF.

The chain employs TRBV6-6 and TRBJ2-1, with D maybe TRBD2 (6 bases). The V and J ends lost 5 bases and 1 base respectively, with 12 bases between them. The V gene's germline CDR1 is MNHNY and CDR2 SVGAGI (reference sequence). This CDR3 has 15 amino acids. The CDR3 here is CASSLVAVSYNEQFF. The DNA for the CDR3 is TGTGCCAGCAGTCTCGTAGCGGTTTCCTACAATGAGCAGTTCTTC.

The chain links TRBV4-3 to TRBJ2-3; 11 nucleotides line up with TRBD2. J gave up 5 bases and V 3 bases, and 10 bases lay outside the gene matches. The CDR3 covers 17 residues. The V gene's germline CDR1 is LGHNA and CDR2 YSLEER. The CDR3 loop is CASSHTGGLAAVDTQYF. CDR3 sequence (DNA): TGCGCCAGCAGCCACACAGGGGGACTAGCGGCTGTAGATACGCAGTATTTT.

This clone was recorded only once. CDR3 sequence (DNA): TGCGCCAGCAGCTTGGGTGGCGGGAGCCGATACGAGCAGTACTTC. Translated: CASSLGGGSRYEQYF. The chain combines TRBV5-1 with TRBJ2-7, with 7 bases fitting TRBD2. The CDR3 has 15 amino acids. Germline V gives CDR1 SGHRS, CDR2 YFSETQ. The junction had 7 bases not matched to a gene; V was cut back by 0 bases and J by 4 bases.

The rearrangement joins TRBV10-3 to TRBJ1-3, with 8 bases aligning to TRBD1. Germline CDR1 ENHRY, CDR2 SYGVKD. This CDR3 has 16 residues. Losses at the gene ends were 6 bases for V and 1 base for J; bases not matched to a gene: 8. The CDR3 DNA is TGTGCCATCAGCAAGGACAGGGATGGGTCTGGAAACACCATATATTTT. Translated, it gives CAISKDRDGSGNTIYF.

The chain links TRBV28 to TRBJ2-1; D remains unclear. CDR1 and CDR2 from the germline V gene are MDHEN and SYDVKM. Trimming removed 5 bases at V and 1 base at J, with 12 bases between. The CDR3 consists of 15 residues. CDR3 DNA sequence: TGTGCCAGCAGTCTTCCCGGGCTGTCCTACAATGAGCAGTTCTTC. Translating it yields CASSLPGLSYNEQFF.

Here the CDR3 reads CASRASGSHEQFF. As DNA, the CDR3 is TGTGCCAGCCGGGCTAGCGGGAGCCATGAGCAGTTCTTC. The chain uses TRBV27 and TRBJ2-1, with 10 bases aligning to TRBD2. The CDR3 sequence is 13 residues long. V lost 8 bases to trimming and J lost 8 bases; unmatched junction nucleotides: 6. CDR1 and CDR2 from the germline V gene are MNHEY and SMNVEV (reference sequence).

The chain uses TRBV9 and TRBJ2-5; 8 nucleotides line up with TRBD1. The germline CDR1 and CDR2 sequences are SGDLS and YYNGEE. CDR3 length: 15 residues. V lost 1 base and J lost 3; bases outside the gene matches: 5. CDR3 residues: CASSVRTGIEETQYF. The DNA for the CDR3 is TGTGCCAGCAGCGTAAGGACAGGGATAGAAGAGACCCAGTACTTC.

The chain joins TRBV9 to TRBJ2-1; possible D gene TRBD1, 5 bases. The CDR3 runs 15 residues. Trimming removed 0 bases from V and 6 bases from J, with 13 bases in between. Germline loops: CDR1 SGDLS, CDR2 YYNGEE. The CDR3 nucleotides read TGTGCCAGCAGCGTAGGACCCCCTCAGGGCAATGAGCAGTTCTTC. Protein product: CASSVGPPQGNEQFF. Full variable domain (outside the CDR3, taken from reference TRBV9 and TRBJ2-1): DSGVTQTPKHLITATGQRVTLRCSPRSGDLSVYWYQQSLDQGLQFLIQYYNGEERAKGNILERFSAQQFPDLHSELNLSSLELGDSALYFCASSVGPPQGNEQFFGPGTRLTVL.

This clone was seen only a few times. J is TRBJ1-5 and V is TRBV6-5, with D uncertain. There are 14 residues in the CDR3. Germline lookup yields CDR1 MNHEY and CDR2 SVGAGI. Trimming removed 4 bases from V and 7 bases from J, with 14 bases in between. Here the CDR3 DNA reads TGTGCCAGCAGTTCCCGGGCCGGTTTCCAGCCCCAGCATTTT. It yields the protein CASSSRAGFQPQHF.

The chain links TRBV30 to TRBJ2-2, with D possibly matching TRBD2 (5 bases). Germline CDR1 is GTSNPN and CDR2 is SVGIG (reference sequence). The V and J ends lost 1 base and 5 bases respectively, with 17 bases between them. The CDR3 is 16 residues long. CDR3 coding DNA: TGTGCCTGGAGTGCGGCCTTGGCGGGCATTACCGGGGAGCTGTTTTTT. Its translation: CAWSAALAGITGELFF.

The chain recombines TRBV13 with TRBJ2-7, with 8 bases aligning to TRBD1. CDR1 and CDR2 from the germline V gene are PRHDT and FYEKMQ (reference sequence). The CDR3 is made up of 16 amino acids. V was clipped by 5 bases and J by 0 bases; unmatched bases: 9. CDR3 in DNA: TGTGCCAGCAGCCTCACCGGGGACAGGAGCTCCTACGAGCAGTACTTC. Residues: CASSLTGDRSSYEQYF.

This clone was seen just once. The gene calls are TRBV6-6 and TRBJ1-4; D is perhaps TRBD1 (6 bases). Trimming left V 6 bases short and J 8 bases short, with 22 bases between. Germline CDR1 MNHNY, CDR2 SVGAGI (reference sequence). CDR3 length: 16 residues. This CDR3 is CASSTNRGTRTEKLFF. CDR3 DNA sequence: TGTGCCAGCAGCACAAATAGGGGGACCCGGACGGAAAAACTGTTTTTT.